The 28 T cell receptor beta chains reported below all come from one sample, sequenced in a study of shared clonotypes between healthy human individuals. Terminally differentiated effector memory CD45RA+ cells were excluded by CCR7 positive selection of CD45RO-negative cells. Using immunoSEQ multiplex PCR, the repertoire was profiled, and TCRdb retains in-frame clones only, with some absent. The data show millions of clones, around 93% seen once. Sequencing used naive CD8+ T cells from PBMCs. These receptors all come from a man between 18 and 29 years old in good health. Some clones in this sample may be carry-over from other donors' samples.

V usage is TRBV6-8 and J usage is TRBJ1-5, with D possibly being TRBD1 (5 bases). CDR3 length: 17 amino acids. Between the trimmed V and J ends, which lost 7 bases and 2 bases, there was a span of 21 bases. The germline gives CDR1 MNHGY, CDR2 SAAAGT. CDR3 in DNA: TGTGCCAGCACCTACGGGGGGAACTCAAAGTGCAATCAGCCCCAGCATTTT. It encodes CASTYGGNSKCNQPQHF.

The rearrangement joins TRBV28 to TRBJ1-6; D not certain. CDR1 is MDHEN and CDR2 is SYDVKM in the germline V gene. V was shortened by 3 bases and J by 5 bases, with 8 bases between the two germline ends. The CDR3 spans 14 residues. The CDR3 is CASSFGMNNSPLHF. CDR3 sequence (DNA): TGTGCCAGCAGTTTCGGAATGAATAATTCACCCCTCCACTTT.

The V gene is TRBV19, the J gene TRBJ2-5, with 10 bases fitting TRBD1. The length of the CDR3 is 15 residues. Looked up from germline, CDR1 is LNHDA and CDR2 is SQIVND (reference sequence). The ends lost 4 bases at V and 2 bases at J; junction bases unmatched: 4. CDR3 bases: TGTGCCAGTAGTACCGGGACAGGGGTTCAAGAGACCCAGTACTTC. Translated: CASSTGTGVQETQYF.

This clone has just one count. The V and J genes are TRBV15 and TRBJ2-1; D might be TRBD1 (5 bases). The V end lost 8 bases, the J end lost 4 bases, and 18 bases lay between the germline ends. Germline V CDR1 and CDR2: LNHNV, YYDKDF (reference sequence). This CDR3 is 15 amino acids long. In nucleotides, the CDR3 is TGTGCCACCGGCCCCCAAGGGGCCCGATACAATGAGCAGTTCTTC. Translating gives CATGPQGARYNEQFF.

The V gene is TRBV2, the J gene TRBJ2-3; the match to TRBD1 covers 8 bases. V lost 3 bases and J lost 0; bases outside the gene matches: 2. CDR1 and CDR2 from the germline V gene are SNHLY and FYNNEI. The length of the CDR3 is 15 residues. CDR3 in amino acids: CASSDRGRSTDTQYF. CDR3 nucleotides: TGTGCCAGCAGTGACAGGGGGCGGAGCACAGATACGCAGTATTTT.

The chain is built from TRBV7-3 and TRBJ1-1, with 12 bases identical to TRBD1. V trimming: 1 base; J trimming: 4 bases; junction bases outside the gene matches: 4. This CDR3 has 16 residues. Germline CDR1 and CDR2: SGHTA and FQGTGA. This chain's CDR3 is CASSLRDRGLGTEAFF. For the CDR3, the DNA is TGTGCCAGCAGCTTAAGGGACAGGGGGCTTGGCACTGAAGCTTTCTTT.

The chain links TRBV6-5 to TRBJ2-7; D may be TRBD1 or TRBD2 (5 bases each). The CDR3 sequence is 14 residues long. Germline CDR1 reads MNHEY; CDR2 reads SVGAGI. Trimming took off 6 bases at V and 5 bases at J, with 17 bases between the two ends. The CDR3 region is CASRSGPGNNEQYF. The CDR3 DNA reads TGTGCCAGCAGATCGGGGCCAGGGAACAACGAGCAGTACTTC.

This rearrangement joins TRBV30 to TRBJ2-7, with D possibly being TRBD2 (6 bases). The germline V gene has CDR1 GTSNPN and CDR2 SVGIG (reference sequence). The CDR3 is 13 residues long. The ends were cut back, 4 bases at V and 0 bases at J, with 10 bases in the middle. CDR3 bases: TGTGCCTGGATCAGCGGGTTCTCCTACGAGCAGTACTTC. Protein: CAWISGFSYEQYF. The variable domain in full, completed from reference TRBV30 and TRBJ2-7, reads SQTIHQWPATLVQPVGSPLSLECTVEGTSNPNLYWYRQAAGRGLQLLFYSVGIGQISSEVPQNLSASRPQDRQFILSSKKLLLSDSGFYLCAWISGFSYEQYFGPGTRLTVT.

This clone was picked up one time. In the same sample, other DNA sequences code for this CDR3. J is TRBJ2-7 and V is TRBV11-2; 7 nucleotides line up with TRBD1. There are 15 residues in the CDR3. Germline-derived CDR1 and CDR2 are SGHAT and FQNNGV. Losses at the gene ends were 1 base for V and 3 bases for J; bases not matched to a gene: 6. The DNA of the CDR3 is TGTGCCAGCAGCTTAGGCCCGGACAGGTACTACGAGCAGTACTTC. Translating gives CASSLGPDRYYEQYF.

The chain is built from TRBV9 and TRBJ2-3, with D perhaps given as TRBD1 or TRBD2 (5 bases each). The V and J ends lost 0 bases and 2 bases respectively, with 10 bases between them. From germline, CDR1 is SGDLS and CDR2 YYNGEE. The length of the CDR3 is 15 residues. The CDR3 region has the DNA TGTGCCAGCAGCGTAGGGGGGTCTAACACAGATACGCAGTATTTT. It translates to CASSVGGSNTDTQYF.

This chain connects TRBV2 to TRBJ1-1; no clear D. In germline, CDR1 is SNHLY, CDR2 FYNNEI. Trimming pared 3 bases from V and 5 bases from J, leaving 10 bases between. This CDR3 contains 13 residues. CDR3 nucleotides: TGTGCCAGCAGTGAGTTTTGGGGAACTGAAGCTTTCTTT. Its protein product is CASSEFWGTEAFF.

The V and J genes are TRBV27 and TRBJ1-5, with no clear D. CDR1 and CDR2 (germline): MNHEY, SMNVEV (reference sequence). The CDR3 runs to 15 residues. Trimming took 1 base from V and 2 from J, leaving 9 bases between them. Here the CDR3 reads CASSLFWDGNQPQHF. The CDR3 DNA follows: TGTGCCAGCAGTTTATTTTGGGATGGCAATCAGCCCCAGCATTTT.

The rearrangement links TRBV5-1 to TRBJ2-3; 13 bases agree with TRBD2. The trim removed 3 bases at V and 6 bases at J, leaving 7 bases unmatched. From germline, CDR1 is SGHRS and CDR2 YFSETQ. The CDR3 consists of 16 residues. Here the CDR3 DNA reads TGCGCCAGCAGCTATAGGACTAGCGGGAGAGGGGATACGCAGTATTTT. Translating it yields CASSYRTSGRGDTQYF.

The chain uses TRBV29-1 and TRBJ2-5, with 10 bases identical to TRBD1. The DNA end is more similar to TRBJ2-7, so the J call may be wrong. The CDR3 covers 13 residues. Germline V gene data show CDR1 as SQVTM and CDR2 as ANQGSEA. Here the CDR3 reads CSVEGTGGYEQYF. In DNA form, the CDR3 reads TGCAGCGTTGAAGGGACAGGGGGCTACGAGCAGTACTTC.

The chain has TRBV6-6 and TRBJ1-5; TRBD1 might be the D (5 bases). V was shortened by 8 bases and J by 7 bases, with 12 bases between the two germline ends. This CDR3 is built from 12 residues. CDR1 and CDR2 (germline): MNHNY, SVGAGI (reference sequence). The CDR3 region has the DNA TGTGCCAGCGGGACCCTCCTCCAGCCCCAGCATTTT. Encoded protein: CASGTLLQPQHF.

The chain uses TRBV4-3 and TRBJ2-7; no firm D call. CDR1 LGHNA and CDR2 YSLEER come from the germline V gene. The CDR3 extends over 16 amino acids. Trimming shortened V by 0 bases and J by 0 bases, and 12 bases separated the two germline ends. The CDR3 protein is CASSQETGFSSYEQYF. CDR3 coding DNA: TGCGCCAGCAGCCAAGAAACGGGCTTTAGCTCCTACGAGCAGTACTTC.

CDR3 protein: CASSIRDRFNEQFF. The CDR3 coding sequence is TGTGCCAGTTCAATCCGGGACAGGTTCAATGAGCAGTTCTTC. This rearrangement joins TRBV27 to TRBJ2-1, with 8 positions matching TRBD1. The CDR3 sequence is 14 residues long. CDR1 is MNHEY, CDR2 SMNVEV, per germline (reference sequence). V was pared by 9 bases and J by 6 bases, with 10 bases of the junction left unmatched.

The V gene is TRBV2, the J gene TRBJ2-1; 9 bases fit TRBD1. V lost 7 bases, J lost 7 bases, and 8 bases stayed unmatched. The germline CDR1 and CDR2 sequences are SNHLY and FYNNEI. The length of the CDR3 is 14 residues. The CDR3 sequence is CASIPRTGANEQFF. The CDR3 DNA is TGTGCCAGCATACCCCGGACAGGGGCTAATGAGCAGTTCTTC.

Concerning this clone: The same CDR3 is also encoded by other DNA sequences in this sample. J is TRBJ1-3 and V is TRBV4-1; the D gene is possibly TRBD1 (5 bases). The CDR3 loop spans 15 amino acids. The V end lost 1 base, the J end lost 0 bases, and 7 bases lay between the germline ends. The germline V gene has CDR1 MGHRA and CDR2 YSYEKL. The CDR3 reads CASSQVGGSGNTIYF. The CDR3 DNA sequence: TGCGCCAGCAGCCAAGTGGGGGGCTCTGGAAACACCATATATTTT.

The V call is TRBV7-9, the J call TRBJ2-7; 8 nucleotides agree with TRBD1. Germline CDR1 reads SEHNR; CDR2 reads FQNEAQ (reference sequence). J lost 3 bases, V lost 4 bases, and 8 bases had no gene match. The CDR3 consists of 15 residues. The CDR3 region has the DNA TGTGCCAGCAGCTCTCCGGGACAGGAGCTCTACGAGCAGTACTTC. Its protein is CASSSPGQELYEQYF.

This clone was counted a single time. V usage is TRBV11-2 and J usage is TRBJ2-7; 7 nucleotides agree with TRBD1. In germline, CDR1 is SGHAT, CDR2 FQNNGV. The CDR3 is 13 residues long. Trimming removed 8 bases from V and 6 bases from J; junction bases left unmatched: 10. The DNA for the CDR3 is TGTGCCAGCGCGACAGGGCTGTTGGGCGAGCAGTACTTC. It yields the protein CASATGLLGEQYF.

Comment on this clone: Other DNA sequences from this sample encode an identical CDR3 as well. The chain combines TRBV27 with TRBJ2-3; no definite D call. Germline loops: CDR1 MNHEY, CDR2 SMNVEV (reference sequence). The germline V and J ends were trimmed by 0 bases and 0 bases, with 4 bases remaining between them. This CDR3 has 14 amino acids. For the CDR3, the DNA is TGTGCCAGCAGTTTATCCTCCAGCACAGATACGCAGTATTTT. Translating it yields CASSLSSSTDTQYF.

This clone has a single count. The chain combines TRBV11-1 with TRBJ2-1; 8 bases line up with TRBD1. V trimming: 0 bases; J trimming: 5 bases; junction bases outside the gene matches: 12. Looked up from germline, CDR1 is SGHAT and CDR2 is FQDESV (reference sequence). The CDR3 runs 18 residues. The DNA for the CDR3 is TGTGCCAGCAGCTTAGCTTCATTTGGGACAGGACGACACAATGAGCAGTTCTTC. It translates to CASSLASFGTGRHNEQFF.

The rearrangement uses TRBV4-1 and TRBJ2-3; 7 bases are shared with TRBD2. V shed 1 base and J 1 base; nucleotides not matched to a gene: 5. Germline CDR1 reads MGHRA; CDR2 reads YSYEKL. The CDR3 totals 16 residues. The DNA of the CDR3 is TGCGCCAGCAGCCAAGGTGCTAGCGGCCGCACAGATACGCAGTATTTT. Amino acids: CASSQGASGRTDTQYF.

The CDR3 DNA reads TGTGCCACCAGCAGCGGAGGGCTCCGGCCATCTCAAGAGACCCAGTACTTC. Translated: CATSSGGLRPSQETQYF. The chain employs TRBV15 and TRBJ2-5, with D perhaps TRBD2 (6 bases). Trimming cost V 3 bases and J 2 bases, with 19 bases left between them. The CDR3 spans 17 residues. The germline V gene has CDR1 LNHNV and CDR2 YYDKDF (reference sequence).

The genes are TRBV9 and TRBJ2-3; perhaps D is TRBD1 or TRBD2 (6 bases each). Per the germline V gene, CDR1 is SGDLS and CDR2 is YYNGEE. V was trimmed by 0 bases and J by 6 bases, leaving 14 bases between them. The CDR3 is 15 amino acids. The CDR3 loop is CASSVEGGMTDTQYF. The CDR3, as DNA: TGTGCCAGCAGCGTAGAGGGGGGCATGACGGATACGCAGTATTTT. Supplemented by reference TRBV9 and TRBJ2-3, the full variable domain reads DSGVTQTPKHLITATGQRVTLRCSPRSGDLSVYWYQQSLDQGLQFLIQYYNGEERAKGNILERFSAQQFPDLHSELNLSSLELGDSALYFCASSVEGGMTDTQYFGPGTRLTVL.

This chain links TRBV28 with TRBJ1-2, with D possibly TRBD1 on 6 matching bases. V lost 6 bases and J 4 bases, leaving 27 bases between the germline ends. The CDR3 spans 18 residues. Germline V gene data show CDR1 as MDHEN and CDR2 as SYDVKM. The CDR3 region is CASSTEQERGNRVYGYTF. The CDR3 DNA is TGTGCCAGCAGCACCGAACAAGAACGAGGGAACAGGGTCTATGGCTACACCTTC.

To note about this clone: This specimen includes other DNA sequences encoding the same CDR3. The chain joins TRBV19 to TRBJ1-2, with TRBD1 as a possible D gene (5 bases). This CDR3 spans 13 amino acids. The V end lost 3 bases, the J end lost 4 bases, and 9 bases lay between the germline ends. Germline V gene data show CDR1 as LNHDA and CDR2 as SQIVND (reference sequence). CDR3 protein: CASSMTAFYGYTF. The DNA of the CDR3 is TGTGCCAGTAGTATGACAGCCTTCTATGGCTACACCTTC.